Listed below are T cell receptor beta chains from one sample, sequenced in a study of CD4 and CD8 cells across lung adenocarcinoma regions. TCRdb passed the PCR reads through MiXCR, listing each CDR3 protein once. Of 18,000 or so distinct CDR3 sequences listed, roughly 51% were seen once; the top ten hold about 54%. Material: CD8+ T cells from the center of a lung tumor. Receptors were obtained from a female donor with lung adenocarcinoma. The CD4 and CD8 labels of this study may be unreliable. Each CDR3 is given with its conserved first and last residue. A D gene is named only where the DNA matches it firmly. Clone size is not always given. Where it is, it says once, few, many or a class for expanded clones.

cdr3_nt: TGCGCCACGGGCTTGTCGGCCAAAAACACGCAGTACTTC
cdr3_aa: CATGLSAKNTQYF
d_call: NA
clone_size: NA
j_call: TRBJ2-4
v_call: TRBV7-2

cdr3_nt: TGTGCCAGCAGTGGGACTAGCGGGGGGGCCTTCAATGAGCAGTTCTTC
cdr3_aa: CASSGTSGGAFNEQFF
d_call: TRBD2
clone_size: few
j_call: TRBJ2-1
v_call: TRBV6-1

cdr3_nt: TGCGCCAGCAGCCCAATAGCGGGGGACTACTCCTACGAGCAGTACTTC
cdr3_aa: CASSPIAGDYSYEQYF
d_call: TRBD2
clone_size: NA
j_call: TRBJ2-7
v_call: TRBV4-3

cdr3_nt: TGTGCCAGCAGTGAAGCGGGGCTGTGGGCCCCAAATACTCAGTACTTT
cdr3_aa: CASSEAGLWAPNTQYF
d_call: NA
clone_size: NA
j_call: TRBJ2-3
v_call: TRBV6-1

cdr3_nt: TGTGCCAGCAGCTTAGAGTATGACAGGGTTCAGCCCTACGAGCAGTACTTC
cdr3_aa: CASSLEYDRVQPYEQYF
d_call: TRBD1
clone_size: NA
j_call: TRBJ2-7
v_call: TRBV11-2

cdr3_nt: TGCGCCAGCAGCCAAGATTCTAGCGGGGGCCCAGATGACGAGCAGTTCTTC
cdr3_aa: CASSQDSSGGPDDEQFF
d_call: TRBD2
clone_size: few
j_call: TRBJ2-1
v_call: TRBV4-1

cdr3_nt: TGTGCCAGCAGCTTAGGAATTTTATCTAGCACAGATACGCAGTATTTT
cdr3_aa: CASSLGILSSTDTQYF
d_call: NA
clone_size: many
j_call: TRBJ2-3
v_call: TRBV7-2

cdr3_nt: TGTGCCAGGGGGAAGGGTGCCAAAAATATTCAGTATTTC
cdr3_aa: CARGKGAKNIQYF
d_call: NA
clone_size: NA
j_call: TRBJ2-4
v_call: TRBV6-1

cdr3_nt: TGTGCCAGCAGCCCACGGGGTTCGGGCTACAATGAGCAGTTCTTC
cdr3_aa: CASSPRGSGYNEQFF
d_call: NA
clone_size: NA
j_call: TRBJ2-1
v_call: TRBV7-2

cdr3_nt: TGTGCCAGCAGTTTACGGACTGGCTACGAGCAGTACTTC
cdr3_aa: CASSLRTGYEQYF
d_call: NA
clone_size: few
j_call: TRBJ2-7
v_call: TRBV27

cdr3_nt: TGTGCCAGCAGCTTAGCGGGGGGGACGGACAATGAGCAGTTCTTC
cdr3_aa: CASSLAGGTDNEQFF
d_call: TRBD2
clone_size: NA
j_call: TRBJ2-1
v_call: TRBV7-6

cdr3_nt: TGCGCCAGCAGTGAGGGTCTAGCGGGAGACGCGCAGTATTTC
cdr3_aa: CASSEGLAGDAQYF
d_call: TRBD2
clone_size: NA
j_call: TRBJ2-3
v_call: TRBV10-1

cdr3_nt: TGCGCCAGCAGCCCGGTCGGGGACATGTATGGCTACACCTTC
cdr3_aa: CASSPVGDMYGYTF
d_call: NA
clone_size: few
j_call: TRBJ1-2
v_call: TRBV5-1

cdr3_nt: TGTGCCAGTTCTGGGATGGGCGGCTACACCTTC
cdr3_aa: CASSGMGGYTF
d_call: NA
clone_size: NA
j_call: TRBJ1-2
v_call: TRBV6-2/TRBV6-3

cdr3_nt: TGTGCCAGCAGTGAAGCCGGGACAGGGGTTGGGGATACGCAGTATTTT
cdr3_aa: CASSEAGTGVGDTQYF
d_call: TRBD1
clone_size: medium-sized
j_call: TRBJ2-3
v_call: TRBV6-1

cdr3_nt: TGTGCCAGCAGTTCGGCCGGGACAGCAGCGCTTGAAGCTTTCTTT
cdr3_aa: CASSSAGTAALEAFF
d_call: TRBD1
clone_size: NA
j_call: TRBJ1-1
v_call: TRBV12-3/TRBV12-4

cdr3_nt: TGTGCGGGGCGCGGAGCCGGGGACCATAACATCCAGTACTTC
cdr3_aa: CAGRGAGDHNIQYF
d_call: NA
clone_size: once
j_call: TRBJ2-5
v_call: TRBV6-1

cdr3_nt: TGTGCCAGCACTTCCCTAGCCAAAAACATTCAGTACTTC
cdr3_aa: CASTSLAKNIQYF
d_call: NA
clone_size: many
j_call: TRBJ2-4
v_call: TRBV6-5

cdr3_nt: TGTGCCGGCCGAGGGGGCCTATACACAGAGACGCAGTATTTC
cdr3_aa: CAGRGGLYTETQYF
d_call: TRBD1
clone_size: NA
j_call: TRBJ2-3
v_call: TRBV6-1

cdr3_nt: TGTGCCAGCAGTAGGAGTTCTGCTACCTACGAGCAGTACTTC
cdr3_aa: CASSRSSATYEQYF
d_call: NA
clone_size: few
j_call: TRBJ2-7
v_call: TRBV6-1

cdr3_nt: TGTGCCAGCAGTTACTTGGTAGACTCACCCCTCCACTTT
cdr3_aa: CASSYLVDSPLHF
d_call: NA
clone_size: NA
j_call: TRBJ1-6
v_call: TRBV6-5

cdr3_nt: TGTGCCAGCAGTTACTCGAAAGGGTTGGACTACACCTTC
cdr3_aa: CASSYSKGLDYTF
d_call: NA
clone_size: NA
j_call: TRBJ1-2
v_call: TRBV6-5

cdr3_nt: TGCGCCAGCAGCCAAGAAGCGGCCAACCTCTACAATGAGCAGTTCTTC
cdr3_aa: CASSQEAANLYNEQFF
d_call: NA
clone_size: NA
j_call: TRBJ2-1
v_call: TRBV4-1

cdr3_nt: TGTGCCAGCAGTACCTACGAGCAGTACTTC
cdr3_aa: CASSTYEQYF
d_call: NA
clone_size: once
j_call: TRBJ2-7
v_call: TRBV6-1

cdr3_nt: TGTGCCAGCAGTTACGGGGGGAGGAATGAGCAGTTCTTC
cdr3_aa: CASSYGGRNEQFF
d_call: NA
clone_size: many
j_call: TRBJ2-1
v_call: TRBV6-2/TRBV6-3

cdr3_nt: TGTGCCAGCAGCCAAGCTGTAAACACCAACAATGAGCAGTTCTTC
cdr3_aa: CASSQAVNTNNEQFF
d_call: NA
clone_size: NA
j_call: TRBJ2-1
v_call: TRBV4-2

cdr3_nt: TGTGCCAGCAGTGGGACACAGGTAGCCAAAAACATTCAGTACTTC
cdr3_aa: CASSGTQVAKNIQYF
d_call: NA
clone_size: NA
j_call: TRBJ2-4
v_call: TRBV27

cdr3_nt: TGTGCCACCGCAAGGGGGACTGAAGCTTTCTTT
cdr3_aa: CATARGTEAFF
d_call: NA
clone_size: NA
j_call: TRBJ1-1
v_call: TRBV10-3

cdr3_nt: TGTGCCAGCAGCCGTTGGACAGGGAGGTCGTCAGATACGCAGTATTTT
cdr3_aa: CASSRWTGRSSDTQYF
d_call: TRBD1
clone_size: NA
j_call: TRBJ2-3
v_call: TRBV11-1

cdr3_nt: TGTGCCAGCAGTGAGATGACAGGTGGAGCCTACGAGCAGTACTTC
cdr3_aa: CASSEMTGGAYEQYF
d_call: NA
clone_size: NA
j_call: TRBJ2-7
v_call: TRBV6-1

cdr3_nt: TGTGCCAGCTTTAAGCGGGAGGACACCGGGGAGCTGTTTTTT
cdr3_aa: CASFKREDTGELFF
d_call: TRBD2
clone_size: NA
j_call: TRBJ2-2
v_call: TRBV6-4

cdr3_nt: TGTGCCAGCAGCGGAGGACTAGCCAACTACAATGAGCAGTTCTTC
cdr3_aa: CASSGGLANYNEQFF
d_call: TRBD2
clone_size: NA
j_call: TRBJ2-1
v_call: TRBV7-8

cdr3_nt: TGTGCCAGCAGTCTAGCGGGAGGGGGGGTCAATGAGCAGTTCTTC
cdr3_aa: CASSLAGGGVNEQFF
d_call: TRBD2
clone_size: once
j_call: TRBJ2-1
v_call: TRBV6-1

cdr3_nt: TGTGCCAGCAGTTACTCAGGGGGGAGCAATCAGCCCCAGCATTTT
cdr3_aa: CASSYSGGSNQPQHF
d_call: NA
clone_size: once
j_call: TRBJ1-5
v_call: TRBV6-5

cdr3_nt: TGTGGCAGCGTTTCGGGGCTGGGAGCCACAGATACGCAGTACTTC
cdr3_aa: CGSVSGLGATDTQYF
d_call: NA
clone_size: NA
j_call: TRBJ2-4
v_call: TRBV27

cdr3_nt: TGTGCCGCGGGGCCCCTTGACTACGAGCAGTACTTC
cdr3_aa: CAAGPLDYEQYF
d_call: NA
clone_size: medium-sized
j_call: TRBJ2-7
v_call: TRBV10-3